These 18 T cell receptor beta chains originate from one sample sequenced in a study of blood T cells in healthy people across ages. For the second PCR, which ran for about 7 to 11 cycles, a sample-barcoded 5' primer and a J-beta primer mix were used. TCRdb passed the 5' RACE reads through MiXCR, listing each CDR3 protein once. The data show some 1.5 million distinct CDR3 sequences, about 28% seen once. The sample was blood. The receptors here all came from a woman in her twenties or thirties in good health.

The genes are TRBV12-5 and TRBJ1-2; 10 bases map to TRBD1. The J segment lost 6 bases and the V segment lost 1 base, leaving 5 bases of the junction unmatched. Looked up from germline, CDR1 is LGHNT and CDR2 is FRNRAP. The CDR3 length is 15 residues. Here the CDR3 reads CASGLAPGTGDGYTF. CDR3 nucleotides: TGTGCTAGTGGTTTGGCCCCGGGGACAGGGGATGGCTACACCTTC.

The chain has TRBV7-2 and TRBJ1-5; tentatively, D is TRBD1 (5 bases). Germline V gene data show CDR1 as SGHTA and CDR2 as FQGNSA. This CDR3 has 16 residues. V lost 2 bases and J lost 5, with 16 bases in between. The DNA for the CDR3 is TGTGCCAGCAGCTTAAGGGGAGGGGCAGGCTATCAGCCCCAGCATTTT. Protein product: CASSLRGGAGYQPQHF.

V usage is TRBV7-2 and J usage is TRBJ1-5; perhaps TRBD1 as D (5 bases). Trimming removed 4 bases from V and 1 base from J, with 11 bases in between. The germline CDR1 and CDR2 sequences are SGHTA and FQGNSA. The CDR3 contains 15 residues. The CDR3 sequence: CASSSQRGSNQPQHF. In nucleotides, the CDR3 is TGTGCCAGCAGCTCTCAGAGGGGAAGCAATCAGCCCCAGCATTTT.

The table lists this clonotype with a few counts. The chain employs TRBV25-1 and TRBJ2-3; 12 nucleotides align to TRBD2. CDR3 size: 18 residues. With 1 base clipped from V and 6 bases from J, the junction kept 11 bases outside the gene matches. Germline V CDR1 and CDR2: MGHDK, SYGVNS. CDR3 residues: CASSELASGGAAGDTQYF. Here the CDR3 DNA reads TGTGCCAGCAGTGAATTGGCTAGCGGGGGGGCCGCAGGGGATACGCAGTATTTT.

This clonotype has only a few counts. The chain employs TRBV19 and TRBJ1-5; D remains unclear. Germline loops: CDR1 LNHDA, CDR2 SQIVND (reference sequence). There are 12 residues in the CDR3. Trimming shortened V by 7 bases and J by 3 bases, and 7 bases separated the two germline ends. As DNA, the CDR3 is TGTGCCAGTAATACAGCCAATCAGCCCCAGCATTTT. It specifies CASNTANQPQHF.

This clonotype was detected many times. The genes are TRBV7-6 and TRBJ2-5, with 8 bases aligning to TRBD1. This CDR3 comprises 15 residues. Trimming took 11 bases from V and 4 from J; bases not matched to a gene: 15. Per the germline V gene, CDR1 is SGHVS and CDR2 is FNYEAQ. CDR3 nucleotides: TGTGCCGGGTTCATTGATTGCGGACAGGGAGAGACCCAGTACTTC. This encodes CAGFIDCGQGETQYF.

This clonotype was seen many times. The gene calls are TRBV7-3 and TRBJ2-1; possible D gene TRBD1, 5 bases. V lost 2 bases to trimming and J lost 5 bases, with 13 bases between them. The CDR3 loop spans 15 amino acids. Germline CDR1 SGHTA, CDR2 FQGTGA. The CDR3 bases are TGTGCCAGCAGCTTAGGGGCAGGGTATGACAATGAGCAGTTCTTC. Translated: CASSLGAGYDNEQFF.

This clonotype was counted a few times. The chain employs TRBV3-1 and TRBJ2-5, with a tentative D call TRBD2 (6 bases). V was cut by 4 bases and J by 0 bases, with 15 bases left in between. Germline V gene lookup returns CDR1 LGHDT and CDR2 YNNKEL (reference sequence). The length of the CDR3 is 16 residues. The CDR3 loop is CASSRGVGSYQETQYF. DNA for the CDR3: TGTGCCAGCAGCCGGGGGGTGGGCTCGTACCAAGAGACCCAGTACTTC.

To note about this clonotype: A junction boundary mismatches the germline segment, possibly from a read error. V gene TRBV5-1 combines with J gene TRBJ2-1; 7 bases fit TRBD1. Germline loops: CDR1 SGHRS, CDR2 YFSETQ. The CDR3 spans 15 residues. CDR3 sequence (DNA): TGCGCCAGCAGTGGTAGGCAGGGGGTAAACAATGAGCAGTGCTTC. Its translation: CASSGRQGVNNEQCF.

The chain employs TRBV20-1 and TRBJ2-4; D is possibly TRBD2 (6 bases). The germline V gene encodes CDR1 DFQATT and CDR2 SNEGSKA (reference sequence). Trimming removed 7 bases from V and 13 bases from J, with 32 bases in between. This CDR3 comprises 16 residues. CDR3: CSVPGGGNPSYNEQYF. The CDR3 DNA follows: TGCAGTGTTCCGGGCGGAGGGAATCCCAGTTACAATGAGCAGTACTTC.

This chain uses TRBV7-9 with TRBJ2-3, with unresolved D. Germline lookup yields CDR1 SEHNR and CDR2 FQNEAQ (reference sequence). This CDR3 has 16 residues. V lost 6 bases to trimming and J lost 0 bases, with 16 bases between them. Here the CDR3 reads CASRSFSDPSTDTQYF. The CDR3 bases are TGTGCCAGCAGATCCTTCAGTGACCCTAGCACAGATACGCAGTATTTT. Full variable domain (remainder filled in from reference TRBV7-9 and TRBJ2-3): DTGVSQNPRHKITKRGQNVTFRCDPISEHNRLYWYRQTLGQGPEFLTYFQNEAQLEKSRLLSDRFSAERPKGSFSTLEIQRTEQGDSAMYLCASRSFSDPSTDTQYFGPGTRLTVL.

This rearrangement joins TRBV5-1 to TRBJ2-5, with 10 nucleotides matching TRBD2. J was trimmed by 2 bases and V by 2 bases; bases with no gene match: 6. This CDR3 is 16 amino acids long. Germline V CDR1 and CDR2: SGHRS, YFSETQ. The CDR3 sequence is CASSFRLAGEQETQYF. In DNA, the CDR3 is TGCGCCAGCAGCTTCCGGCTAGCGGGGGAGCAAGAGACCCAGTACTTC.

The genes are TRBV20-1 and TRBJ1-5, with D unclear. Germline V gene data show CDR1 as DFQATT and CDR2 as SNEGSKA (reference sequence). This CDR3 is 15 amino acids long. Trimming shortened V by 6 bases and J by 3 bases, and 18 bases separated the two germline ends. The CDR3 reads CSAIPQGPNNQPQHF. Written as DNA, the CDR3 is TGCAGTGCCATCCCACAAGGGCCAAACAATCAGCCCCAGCATTTT.

The J gene is TRBJ1-5, the V gene TRBV21-1. TRBV21-1 is noted as a pseudogene. The CDR3 totals 16 residues. The CDR3 nucleotides read TGTGCCAGCAGCAACTTCTGGCTCGGGGGCAATCAGCCCCAGCATTTT. Its translation: CASSNFWLGGNQPQHF.

Worth noting for this clonotype: The junction does not match germline at one end; this may be a read error. The chain uses TRBV12-3 or TRBV12-4 and TRBJ1-3, with D possibly matching TRBD1 (5 bases). This CDR3 has 12 amino acids. The CDR3 region has the DNA TGTACCAGCTCCTCGAAGGGGTACACCATATATTTT. Its translation: CTSSSKGYTIYF.

V usage is TRBV29-1 and J usage is TRBJ1-1; 7 nucleotides line up with TRBD1. Germline values: CDR1 SQVTM, CDR2 ANQGSEA. J was trimmed by 7 bases and V by 6 bases; bases with no gene match: 8. This CDR3 spans 12 amino acids. CDR3 residues: CSVPGQRFEAFF. The CDR3 bases are TGCAGCGTCCCGGGACAGCGGTTTGAAGCTTTCTTT.

This clonotype was found a few times. This chain joins TRBV7-9 and TRBJ1-1; weak D call: TRBD1 (6 bases). Germline V gives CDR1 SEHNR, CDR2 FQNEAQ (reference sequence). The V and J ends lost 8 bases and 6 bases respectively, with 10 bases between them. The CDR3 is 11 residues long. CDR3 sequence: CASSKGAEAFF. The CDR3 region has the DNA TGTGCCAGCTCGAAGGGGGCTGAAGCTTTCTTT.

This clonotype has more than one count but fewer than ten. This chain links TRBV6-2 or TRBV6-3 with TRBJ2-3; 8 bases agree with TRBD1. V shed 2 bases, J shed 3 bases, and the junction held 13 bases outside the gene matches. CDR3 size: 18 residues. Germline values: CDR1 MNHEY, CDR2 SVGEGT. CDR3 region: CASSYRDLRQGRTDTQYF. The DNA for the CDR3 is TGTGCCAGCAGTTACCGAGACCTACGACAGGGGAGGACAGATACGCAGTATTTT.